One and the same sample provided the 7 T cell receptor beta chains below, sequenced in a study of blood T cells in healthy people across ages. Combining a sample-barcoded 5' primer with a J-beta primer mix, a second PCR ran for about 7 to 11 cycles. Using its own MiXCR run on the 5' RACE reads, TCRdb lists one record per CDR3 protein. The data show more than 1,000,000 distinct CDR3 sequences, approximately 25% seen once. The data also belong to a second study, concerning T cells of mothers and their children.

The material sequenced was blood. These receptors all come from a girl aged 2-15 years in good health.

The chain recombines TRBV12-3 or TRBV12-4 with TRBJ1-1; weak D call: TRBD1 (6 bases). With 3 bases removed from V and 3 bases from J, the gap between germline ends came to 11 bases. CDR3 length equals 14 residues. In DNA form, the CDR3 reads TGTGCCAGCAGTTTCGAGGGGGGGCACACTGAAGCTTTCTTT. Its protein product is CASSFEGGHTEAFF.

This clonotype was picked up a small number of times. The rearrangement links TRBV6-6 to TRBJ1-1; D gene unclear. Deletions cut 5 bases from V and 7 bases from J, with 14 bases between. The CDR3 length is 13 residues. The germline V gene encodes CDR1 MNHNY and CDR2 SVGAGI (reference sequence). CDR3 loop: CASSAPPTSEAFF. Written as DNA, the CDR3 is TGTGCCAGCAGTGCCCCTCCGACAAGTGAAGCTTTCTTT.

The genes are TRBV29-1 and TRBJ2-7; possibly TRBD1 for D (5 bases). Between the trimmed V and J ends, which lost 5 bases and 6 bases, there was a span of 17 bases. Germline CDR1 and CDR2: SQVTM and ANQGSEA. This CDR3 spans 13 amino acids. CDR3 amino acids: CSVLQGIGVEQYF. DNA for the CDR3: TGCAGCGTTTTGCAGGGAATAGGAGTCGAGCAGTACTTC.

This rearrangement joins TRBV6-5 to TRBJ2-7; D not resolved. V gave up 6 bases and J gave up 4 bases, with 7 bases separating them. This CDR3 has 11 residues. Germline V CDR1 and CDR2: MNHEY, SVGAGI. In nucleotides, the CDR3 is TGTGCCAGCAGGAAGTCGTACGAGCAGTACTTC. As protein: CASRKSYEQYF.

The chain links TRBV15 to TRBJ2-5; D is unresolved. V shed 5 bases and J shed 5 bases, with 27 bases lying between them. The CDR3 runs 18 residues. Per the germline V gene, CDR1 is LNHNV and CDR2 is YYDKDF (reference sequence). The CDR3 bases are TGTGCCACCAGCGCTAGGGTGGTTGTCCCGGCCTTGGGGGAGACCCAGTACTTC. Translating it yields CATSARVVVPALGETQYF.

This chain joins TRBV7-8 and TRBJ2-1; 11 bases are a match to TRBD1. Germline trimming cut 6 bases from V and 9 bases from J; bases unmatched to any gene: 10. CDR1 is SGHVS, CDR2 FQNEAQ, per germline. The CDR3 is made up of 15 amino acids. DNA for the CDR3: TGTGCCAGCAGTACCGGGACAGGGGGTGGCGGTGAGCAGTTCTTC. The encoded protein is CASSTGTGGGGEQFF.

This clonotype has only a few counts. The CDR3 loop is CASEQGGLYNEQFF. In DNA form, the CDR3 reads TGTGCCAGCGAACAGGGAGGCCTGTACAATGAGCAGTTCTTC. The chain joins TRBV28 to TRBJ2-1; possibly TRBD1 or TRBD2 for D (6 bases each). Germline V gives CDR1 MDHEN, CDR2 SYDVKM. V gave up 8 bases and J gave up 4 bases, with 15 bases separating them. The CDR3 totals 14 residues.